This T cell receptor (beta chain) emerged from a study of OX40 agonist ivuxolimab in advanced cancers. In the study overall: Cohort: around 79% men, mean age about 60, aged roughly 23 to 79. Three patients got partial responses; one had hepatocellular carcinoma and two had cutaneous melanoma.

This clone was seen a handful of times. What it binds is unknown. TCRdb's copy holds only in-frame clones and misses some; the assay was immunoSEQ multiplex PCR. The data show tens of thousands of clones, roughly 90% seen once. Study-wide results and caveats: Patients with a partial response at 0.1-3.0 mg/kg had among the lowest clonal expansion. Averaging showed that CD8+ T cells had more expanded clones than CD4+ did.

Per the germline V gene, CDR1 is DFQATT and CDR2 is SNEGSKA (reference sequence). This CDR3 is built from 11 residues. J lost 11 bases, V lost 3 bases, and 6 bases had no gene match. The clonotype comes from an adult with an advanced solid tumor such as melanoma, head and neck, liver or kidney cancer. The chain employs TRBV20-1 and TRBJ1-1; TRBD1 aligns across 7 bases. The sequencing here drew on CD4+ or CD8+ T cells sorted from blood, taken in a trial of the OX40 agonist ivuxolimab. The CDR3 sequence: CSARETGMAFF. The CDR3 nucleotides are TGCAGTGCTAGGGAGACAGGGATGGCTTTCTTT.